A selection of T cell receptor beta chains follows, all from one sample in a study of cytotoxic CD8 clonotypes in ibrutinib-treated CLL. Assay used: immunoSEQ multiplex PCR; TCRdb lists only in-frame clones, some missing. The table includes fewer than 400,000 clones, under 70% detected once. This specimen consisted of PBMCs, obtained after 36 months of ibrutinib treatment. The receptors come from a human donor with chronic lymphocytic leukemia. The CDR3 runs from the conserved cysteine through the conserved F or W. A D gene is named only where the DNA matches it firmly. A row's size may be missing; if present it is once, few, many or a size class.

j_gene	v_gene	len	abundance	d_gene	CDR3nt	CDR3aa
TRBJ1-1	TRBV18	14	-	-	TGTGCCAGCTCACCATCGACAGAGAACACTGAAGCTTTCTTT	CASSPSTENTEAFF
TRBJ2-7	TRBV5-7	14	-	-	TGTGCCAGCAGCTTAACCGCGGACCCCCACGAGCAGTACTTC	CASSLTADPHEQYF
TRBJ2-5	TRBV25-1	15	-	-	TGTGCCAGCAGTGAATATGGGGGTGGCATGGAGACCCAGTACTTC	CASSEYGGGMETQYF
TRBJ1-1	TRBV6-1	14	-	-	TGTGCCAGCACCAGTAAAGGGGGGTGGACTGAAGCTTTCTTT	CASTSKGGWTEAFF
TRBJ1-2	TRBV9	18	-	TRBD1	TGTGCCAGCAGCTCCTCCGGGACAGGGGCGCAAGGTGGATATGGCTACACCTTC	CASSSSGTGAQGGYGYTF
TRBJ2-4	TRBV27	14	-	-	TGTGCCAGCAGCCACGACAAACTTAAAAACATTCAGTACTTC	CASSHDKLKNIQYF
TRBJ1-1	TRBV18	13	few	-	TGTGCCAGCTCACCACCGAGTATCTCTGAAGCTTTCTTT	CASSPPSISEAFF
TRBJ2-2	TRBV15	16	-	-	TGTGCCACCAGCCCTTACCGGACCGTTCCCCCCGGGGAGCTGTTTTTT	CATSPYRTVPPGELFF
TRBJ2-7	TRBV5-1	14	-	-	TGCGCCAGCAGCTTGGGGCAGGGGATTCACGAGCAGTACTTC	CASSLGQGIHEQYF
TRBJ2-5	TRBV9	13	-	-	TGTGCCGGGGATCCGGGACACAAAGAGACCCAGTACTTC	CAGDPGHKETQYF
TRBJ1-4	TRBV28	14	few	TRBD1	TGTGCCAGCAGTACCCCCGACAGGGATGAAAAACTGTTTTTT	CASSTPDRDEKLFF
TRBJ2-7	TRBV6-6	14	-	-	TGTGCCAGCAGTTACTCTGGGGGACGCTACGAGCAGTACTTC	CASSYSGGRYEQYF
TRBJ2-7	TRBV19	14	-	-	TGTGCCAGTAGTATAGGGGCTAGCCGGTGGGAGCAGTACTTC	CASSIGASRWEQYF
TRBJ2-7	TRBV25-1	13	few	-	TGTGCCAGCAGTGAATATTATAAGTACGAGCAGTACTTC	CASSEYYKYEQYF
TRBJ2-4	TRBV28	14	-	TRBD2	TGTGCCAGCAGTCTAGCGGGTGCCACAAACATTCAGTACTTC	CASSLAGATNIQYF
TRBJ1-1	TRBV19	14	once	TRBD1	TGTGCCAGTACACGGGACAGGGGGTGGACTGAAGCTTTCTTT	CASTRDRGWTEAFF
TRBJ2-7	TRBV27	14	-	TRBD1	TGTGCCAGCAGTAGCCGGGACAGGGCCTACGAGCAGTACTTC	CASSSRDRAYEQYF
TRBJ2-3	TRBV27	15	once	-	TGTGCCAGCAGTTTACGGGGGTCTAGCACAGATACGCAGTATTTT	CASSLRGSSTDTQYF
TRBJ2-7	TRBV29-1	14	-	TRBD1	TGCAGCGTTGAAGAACGGGACAGGGATGACGAGCAGTACTTC	CSVEERDRDDEQYF
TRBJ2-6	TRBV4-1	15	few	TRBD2	TGCGCCAGCTTGGGACTAGTATATGGGGCCAACGTCCTGACTTTC	CASLGLVYGANVLTF
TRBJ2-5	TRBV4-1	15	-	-	TGCGCCAGCAGCCCTTTAGGCGGTGCGTGGGAGACCCAGTACTTC	CASSPLGGAWETQYF
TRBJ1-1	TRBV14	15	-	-	TGTGCCAGCAGCCAAGCTTACCAGGGGAACACTGAAGCTTTCTTT	CASSQAYQGNTEAFF
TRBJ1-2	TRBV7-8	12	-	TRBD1	TGTGCCAGCAGCTTAGTGGGACAGGCTAGCTCCTTC	CASSLVGQASSF
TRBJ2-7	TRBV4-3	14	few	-	TGCGCCAGCAGCCCAGAGGGGGACGGCTACGAGCAGTACTTC	CASSPEGDGYEQYF
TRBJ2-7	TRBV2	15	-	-	TGTGCCAGCAGGTGGAACACAGGGTCCTCCTACGAGCAGTACTTC	CASRWNTGSSYEQYF
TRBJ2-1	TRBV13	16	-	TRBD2	TGTGCCAGCAGCTTAGGCCCTAGCGGGGGAGACAATGAGCAGTTCTTC	CASSLGPSGGDNEQFF
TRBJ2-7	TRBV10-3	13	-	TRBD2	TGTGCCATCGCGGGAGGGAGCTCCTACGAGCAGTACTTC	CAIAGGSSYEQYF
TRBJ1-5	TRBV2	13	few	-	TGTGCCAGCAGTGTTCGGCAGTATCAGCCCCAGCATTTT	CASSVRQYQPQHF
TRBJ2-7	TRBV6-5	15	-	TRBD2	TGTGCCAGCAGTTACGGGGGACTAGCGGGACGCGAGCAGTACTTC	CASSYGGLAGREQYF
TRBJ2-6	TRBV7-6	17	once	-	TGTGCCAGCAGCGCCCCGGGACCCATCTCTGGGGCCAACGTCCTGACTTTC	CASSAPGPISGANVLTF
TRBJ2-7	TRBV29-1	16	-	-	TGCAGCGTGGTTCTAGGACTTCTTAGGGGTTCCTACGAGCAGTACTTC	CSVVLGLLRGSYEQYF
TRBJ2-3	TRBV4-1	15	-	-	TGCGCCAGCAGCCAAGGGCTGGGGGCCGCAGATACGCAGTATTTT	CASSQGLGAADTQYF